The next 29 T cell receptor beta chains were all read from a single sample in a study of blood T cell repertoires in COVID-19. Repertoires were generated with immunoSEQ multiplex PCR, while TCRdb's copy carries only in-frame clones and drops some. The repertoire holds about 180,000 clones, with 85% as singletons. Sequencing was performed on peripheral blood. The receptors were gathered from a person between 65 and 79 years old with COVID-19, enrolled during active disease.

DNA of the CDR3: TGCGCCAGCAGCCCAGCCGGGACAGGGACAGAGACCCAGTACTTC. Its translation: CASSPAGTGTETQYF. The J gene is TRBJ2-5, the V gene TRBV5-1; 9 nucleotides match TRBD1. CDR1 SGHRS and CDR2 YFSETQ come from the germline V gene. The CDR3 length is 15 residues. The junction had 8 bases not matched to a gene; V was cut back by 4 bases and J by 4 bases.

This sequence joins TRBV23-1 and TRBJ1-6; D is uncertain. TRBV23-1 is recorded as an ORF, its role being uncertain. Trimming removed 0 bases from V and 8 bases from J, with 2 bases in between. The CDR3 consists of 12 residues. CDR3: CASSQSDSPLHF. The CDR3 nucleotides are TGCGCCAGCAGTCAATCCGATTCACCCCTCCACTTT.

A remark on this clone: The identical CDR3 is also encoded by other nucleotide sequences in the sample. The chain carries TRBV7-9 and TRBJ2-5, with TRBD1 matching 7 bases. There are 15 residues in the CDR3. J was trimmed by 2 bases and V by 5 bases; bases with no gene match: 8. Germline V lookup: CDR1 SEHNR, CDR2 FQNEAQ (reference sequence). This CDR3 reads CASSLRQGAQETQYF. The CDR3 coding sequence is TGTGCCAGCAGCCTTCGACAGGGCGCTCAAGAGACCCAGTACTTC.

This chain links TRBV9 with TRBJ2-2; 10 bases match TRBD2. Germline CDR1 and CDR2: SGDLS and YYNGEE. CDR3 size: 17 residues. Unmatched junction bases numbered 12, after V lost 3 bases and J lost 7 bases. CDR3 DNA: TGTGCCAGCAGCGCGCTCCTCGGCAGCGGGAGGGTCGGGGAGCTGTTTTTT. Translating gives CASSALLGSGRVGELFF.

This chain links TRBV28 with TRBJ2-7, with 8 bases identical to TRBD1. There are 16 residues in the CDR3. V dropped 4 bases and J dropped 4; count of bases not matched to a gene: 12. Germline V gene sequence: CDR1 MDHEN, CDR2 SYDVKM. In DNA form, the CDR3 reads TGTGCCAGCAGTTCTTACTACGGACAGGGATCATACGAGCAGTACTTC. This encodes CASSSYYGQGSYEQYF. Drawing the rest from reference TRBV28 and TRBJ2-7, the complete variable domain is DVKVTQSSRYLVKRTGEKVFLECVQDMDHENMFWYRQDPGLGLRLIYFSYDVKMKEKGDIPEGYSVSREKKERFSLILESASTNQTSMYLCASSSYYGQGSYEQYFGPGTRLTVT.

By proportion, this clone is medium-sized (0.01 to 0.1%). V gene TRBV14 combines with J gene TRBJ2-1, with TRBD1 matching 7 bases. The germline gives CDR1 SGHDN, CDR2 FVKESK. V lost 5 bases, J lost 6 bases, and 7 bases stayed unmatched. The CDR3 extends over 14 amino acids. CDR3 in amino acids: CASSGQGVINEQFF. The CDR3 nucleotides read TGTGCCAGCAGCGGGCAGGGGGTCATCAATGAGCAGTTCTTC.

In this sample, this clone turned up a few times. This CDR3 is CASSAHSYEQYF. The DNA of the CDR3 is TGTGCCAGCAGTGCACACTCCTACGAGCAGTACTTC. The V and J genes are TRBV25-1 and TRBJ2-7, with unresolved D. The ends were cut back, 4 bases at V and 0 bases at J, with 4 bases in the middle. CDR1 is MGHDK and CDR2 is SYGVNS in the germline V gene. CDR3 length equals 12 residues.

In its sample, this clone was seen a few times. The chain links TRBV2 to TRBJ2-3; TRBD1 aligns across 7 bases. CDR3 length: 16 residues. From germline, CDR1 is SNHLY and CDR2 FYNNEI. The V gene end was trimmed by 3 bases and the J gene end by 5 bases; junction bases not matched to a gene: 11. The chain's CDR3 is CASSDGTVPYRDTQYF. In nucleotides, the CDR3 is TGTGCCAGCAGTGACGGGACAGTCCCATATAGAGATACGCAGTATTTT.

For the CDR3, the DNA is TGTGCCAGTAGTACACTGACACAGTCACCCCTCCACTTT. The encoded protein is CASSTLTQSPLHF. J is TRBJ1-6 and V is TRBV19, with no clear D. Trimming cost V 4 bases and J 10 bases, with 11 bases left between them. Germline CDR1 LNHDA, CDR2 SQIVND (reference sequence). CDR3 length: 13 residues. Full variable domain (outside the CDR3, taken from reference TRBV19 and TRBJ1-6): DGGITQSPKYLFRKEGQNVTLSCEQNLNHDAMYWYRQDPGQGLRLIYYSQIVNDFQKGDIAEGYSVSREKKESFPLTVTSAQKNPTAFYLCASSTLTQSPLHFGNGTRLTVT.

CDR3 in DNA: TGCAGCGTTACGCCTGACAGCCCTAACTATGGCTACACCTTC. Its translation is CSVTPDSPNYGYTF. The rearrangement uses TRBV29-1 and TRBJ1-2; TRBD1 might be the D (5 bases). The CDR3 spans 14 residues. Trimming removed 5 bases from V and 0 bases from J, with 13 bases in between. The germline V gene encodes CDR1 SQVTM and CDR2 ANQGSEA.

The chain combines TRBV11-2 with TRBJ2-7; TRBD1 matches 10 bases. The length of the CDR3 is 18 residues. The V segment lost 5 bases and the J segment 4 bases; nucleotides outside the gene matches: 17. CDR1 is SGHAT, CDR2 FQNNGV, per germline. The CDR3 nucleotides are TGTGCCAGCAGCACCGGGAGGGGCTTAGGGACAGGGGAATACGAGCAGTACTTC. Amino acid sequence: CASSTGRGLGTGEYEQYF.

This sequence joins TRBV4-2 and TRBJ1-4, with D unclear. Looked up from germline, CDR1 is LGHNA and CDR2 is YNFKEQ. V was cut by 0 bases and J by 3 bases, with 11 bases left in between. The CDR3 sequence is 16 residues long. CDR3 sequence (DNA): TGTGCCAGCAGCCAAGATCCGCGCGGGTCTAATGAAAAACTGTTTTTT. Its protein is CASSQDPRGSNEKLFF.

V and J are TRBV5-1 and TRBJ1-1; 9 positions agree with TRBD1. The V segment lost 4 bases and the J segment 10 bases; nucleotides outside the gene matches: 8. The CDR3 is made up of 13 amino acids. Germline values: CDR1 SGHRS, CDR2 YFSETQ. The CDR3 DNA reads TGCGCCAGCAGCCTGACAGGGGGATATTCAGCTTTCTTT. Encoded protein: CASSLTGGYSAFF.

The rearrangement links TRBV6-6 to TRBJ1-1, with D hard to call. There are 12 residues in the CDR3. V lost 6 bases to trimming and J lost 1 base, with 6 bases between them. Germline V gives CDR1 MNHNY, CDR2 SVGAGI (reference sequence). CDR3 amino acids: CASSRGNTEAFF. The CDR3 coding sequence is TGTGCCAGCAGCCGGGGGAACACTGAAGCTTTCTTT.

The chain couples TRBV6-5 to TRBJ2-1; tentatively, D is TRBD1 (7 bases). Trimming removed 8 bases at V and 4 bases at J, with 15 bases between. The CDR3 has 14 amino acids. Germline V gene sequence: CDR1 MNHEY, CDR2 SVGAGI. CDR3 in amino acids: CASGGTVLYNEQFF. CDR3 DNA: TGTGCCAGCGGGGGGACAGTCCTATACAATGAGCAGTTCTTC.

The chain uses TRBV19 and TRBJ2-3; TRBD2 aligns across 13 bases. V was clipped by 5 bases and J by 4 bases; unmatched bases: 6. The length of the CDR3 is 16 residues. The germline V gene encodes CDR1 LNHDA and CDR2 SQIVND (reference sequence). The CDR3 nucleotides read TGTGCCAGTAGTCCCGGACTAGCGGGAGCCTCAGATACGCAGTATTTT. As protein: CASSPGLAGASDTQYF.

The chain uses TRBV4-3 and TRBJ2-7, with 9 positions matching TRBD2. The CDR3 loop spans 15 amino acids. The junction had 5 bases not matched to a gene; V was cut back by 0 bases and J by 5 bases. In germline, CDR1 is LGHNA, CDR2 YSLEER. This CDR3 reads CASSQDAGGRDEQYF. CDR3 DNA sequence: TGCGCCAGCAGCCAAGACGCGGGAGGGCGGGACGAGCAGTACTTC.

The V and J genes are TRBV28 and TRBJ2-3; the match to TRBD2 covers 9 bases. This CDR3 spans 15 amino acids. Germline V gene lookup returns CDR1 MDHEN and CDR2 SYDVKM. The ends lost 6 bases at V and 5 bases at J; junction bases unmatched: 9. CDR3 sequence (DNA): TGTGCCAGCAGGAATTTAGCGGGGGCAGTAGATACGCAGTATTTT. Translation: CASRNLAGAVDTQYF.

The chain carries TRBV6-2 or TRBV6-3 and TRBJ1-5, with 8 bases aligning to TRBD1. CDR3 length: 17 residues. Germline CDR1 MNHEY, CDR2 SVGEGT. Trimming removed 2 bases from V and 3 bases from J; junction bases left unmatched: 9. The CDR3 sequence is CASSYPSDRAHNQPQHF. The CDR3 nucleotides read TGTGCCAGCAGTTACCCCTCGGACAGGGCACACAATCAGCCCCAGCATTTT.

This clone is a singleton in its sample. The rearrangement uses TRBV7-6 and TRBJ1-4; 10 nucleotides agree with TRBD1. Germline V gene lookup returns CDR1 SGHVS and CDR2 FNYEAQ. V shed 4 bases and J 8 bases; nucleotides not matched to a gene: 1. This CDR3 is built from 13 residues. Here the CDR3 reads CASSWTGGEKLFF. The CDR3 DNA is TGTGCCAGCAGCTGGACAGGGGGGGAAAAACTGTTTTTT.

The J gene is TRBJ2-2, the V gene TRBV20-1; D uncertain. The V gene lost 3 bases and the J gene lost 4 bases, with 9 bases spanning the gap. CDR3 length equals 13 residues. CDR1 is DFQATT and CDR2 is SNEGSKA in the germline V gene (reference sequence). The CDR3 DNA reads as TGCAGTGCTAGTTGGCAGCGCACCGGGGAGCTGTTTTTT. Translated, it gives CSASWQRTGELFF.

This clone showed up many times. V usage is TRBV2 and J usage is TRBJ1-2, with TRBD1 as a possible D gene (6 bases). This CDR3 has 12 amino acids. V gave up 8 bases and J gave up 5 bases, with 12 bases separating them. Germline CDR1 is SNHLY and CDR2 is FYNNEI. Here the CDR3 reads CASSQGGYGYTF. For the CDR3, the DNA is TGTGCCAGCTCACAGGGTGGTTATGGCTACACCTTC.

This clone has a single count. The rearrangement joins TRBV6-5 to TRBJ2-7, with a possible D match to TRBD1 (6 bases). The ends were cut back, 5 bases at V and 2 bases at J, with 13 bases in the middle. CDR3 size: 14 residues. The germline gives CDR1 MNHEY, CDR2 SVGAGI. The CDR3 region has the DNA TGTGCCAGCAGTCGAGGGGGACCAACCTACGAGCAGTACTTC. It yields the protein CASSRGGPTYEQYF.

J is TRBJ2-7 and V is TRBV6-5; no clear D gene. Per the germline V gene, CDR1 is MNHEY and CDR2 is SVGAGI. V lost 6 bases and J 0 bases, leaving 6 bases between the germline ends. CDR3 length: 12 amino acids. The DNA of the CDR3 is TGTGCCAGCAGGACACTCTCCTACGAGCAGTACTTC. This codes for CASRTLSYEQYF.

This chain links TRBV7-2 with TRBJ2-1; 8 positions match TRBD2. The CDR3 extends over 14 amino acids. V lost 5 bases, J lost 8 bases, and 8 bases stayed unmatched. Per germline, CDR1 SGHTA and CDR2 FQGNSA. The CDR3 DNA sequence: TGTGCCAGCAGCGCCGGGACTAGTCGAGATGAGCAGTTCTTC. Translation: CASSAGTSRDEQFF.

The chain employs TRBV15 and TRBJ2-7; 9 bases fit TRBD1. The V gene end was trimmed by 5 bases and the J gene end by 4 bases; junction bases not matched to a gene: 6. Germline CDR1 and CDR2: LNHNV and YYDKDF (reference sequence). This CDR3 has 14 amino acids. Here the CDR3 DNA reads TGTGCCACCAGCGAGACAGGGGGAATGTACGAGCAGTACTTC. This codes for CATSETGGMYEQYF.

This clone was picked up a small number of times. This rearrangement joins TRBV7-2 to TRBJ1-6; TRBD1 matches 10 bases. The CDR3 length is 15 residues. Trimming removed 6 bases from V and 14 bases from J; junction bases left unmatched: 13. Per germline, CDR1 SGHTA and CDR2 FQGNSA. This chain's CDR3 is CASRLNRDRGLSLHF. CDR3 nucleotides: TGTGCCAGCAGACTCAACCGGGACAGGGGTTTGTCCCTCCACTTT.

This rearrangement joins TRBV2 to TRBJ1-4, with 7 bases aligning to TRBD1. The germline V gene encodes CDR1 SNHLY and CDR2 FYNNEI. The CDR3 is 12 amino acids. J lost 8 bases, V lost 8 bases, and 5 bases had no gene match. The DNA of the CDR3 is TGTGCCAGCCGGACAGGCTACGAAAAACTGTTTTTT. This gives the protein CASRTGYEKLFF.

The rearrangement uses TRBV19 and TRBJ1-5, with 7 bases matching TRBD1. V dropped 5 bases and J dropped 3; count of bases not matched to a gene: 10. This CDR3 is built from 16 residues. The germline CDR1 and CDR2 sequences are LNHDA and SQIVND (reference sequence). CDR3 sequence reads: CASSPRTGATNQPQHF. CDR3 sequence (DNA): TGTGCCAGTAGTCCCCGGACAGGAGCTACCAATCAGCCCCAGCATTTT.